This TCR beta chain was profiled in a study of blood T cell repertoires in COVID-19. Background on the study: COVID-19 samples collected from the United States, Italy and Spain covered acute and convalescent phases. T cells, B-cell-depleted T cells, or PBMCs supplied cDNA or gDNA.

CDR3 size: 19 residues. Trimming at V came to 3 bases and at J to 0 bases, leaving 12 bases not matched to a gene. From germline, CDR1 is SGDLS and CDR2 YYNGEE. Here immunoSEQ multiplex PCR was the method, and the copy in TCRdb shows in-frame clones only, minus some. Here the sample spans 300,000 to 350,000 clones, about nine tenths being singletons. The sequence was obtained from a man in his late teens or twenties with active or convalescent COVID-19. This sequence joins TRBV9 and TRBJ2-6; 7 bases are shared with TRBD1. The sequenced sample was peripheral blood. CDR3 sequence (DNA): TGTGCCAGCAGCGCCCGCCGGGACAGCCTCTTCTCTGGGGCCAACGTCCTGACTTTC. This translates into CASSARRDSLFSGANVLTF.